This T cell receptor (beta chain) was obtained from a study of tumor and adjacent non-tumor tissue in lung cancer. About the research overall: Histology: about twelve adenocarcinoma, a couple of squamous cell carcinoma, 1 small cell lung cancer. Stage I to III disease affected approximately 11 men and 5 women aged about 31 to 85.

General study findings and limits: Normal lung showed higher cumulative top 100 clone frequency than tumor. Significantly higher TCR diversity was found in tumor than normal lung.

The library came from three nested PCR rounds adapted from ARM-PCR protocols. TCRdb fed the multiplex PCR reads into MiXCR, producing one record per CDR3 protein. The data contain about 75,000 distinct CDR3 sequences, less than 75% of them singletons. The CDR3 covers 14 residues. The germline gives CDR1 MNHEY, CDR2 SVGEGT. With respect to this clonotype: What it binds is not known. The junction departs from germline at one end; a sequencing error may be responsible.

No cell sorting was done before RNA was extracted from the tissue. The normal lung tissue was taken more than 3 cm from the tumor edge. The specimen sequenced was distant non-tumor lung tissue. The receptor was derived from a woman between 45 and 60 years old with non-small cell lung cancer. V usage is TRBV6-2 or TRBV6-3 and J usage is TRBJ1-4, with 11 bases lining up with TRBD1. The CDR3 loop is CVSRPDRGHEKLFF. Here the CDR3 DNA reads TGTGTCAGCAGGCCGGACAGGGGGCATGAAAAATTGTTTTTT.